This T cell receptor beta chain was found in a study of T-cell reconstitution after alpha-beta-depleted transplantation in children. Findings and caveats of the study: It was reported that alpha-beta T cells came from several hundred expanded graft clones (about two months after transplant). Newly produced T cells mostly accounted for T-cell counts and diversity one year post-transplant. Surviving recipient T cells and thymic progenitors underlay high day-60 TCRbeta diversity in some patients.

In its sample, this clonotype was seen many times. The antigen is unknown. This CDR3 is 13 amino acids long. Germline V gene lookup returns CDR1 MDHEN and CDR2 SYDVKM. The V end was cut by 9 bases, the J end by 4 bases, with 16 bases between. Construction of the TCRbeta library involved unique molecular identifiers. Each CDR3 protein gets one entry after TCRdb re-called the PCR reads with MiXCR. The sample consists of roughly 500,000 distinct CDR3 sequences, roughly a tenth of them appearing once. J is TRBJ2-7 and V is TRBV28, with D unclear. The starting material was PBMCs, obtained before TCRalphabeta/CD19-depleted stem cell transplant. The origin of this receptor is a child younger than 10 with inherited bone marrow failure, due to receive a stem cell transplant. In DNA form, the CDR3 reads TGTGCCAGATTCTCTTGGGCGGTATACGAGCAGTACTTC. It specifies CARFSWAVYEQYF.